The present T cell receptor beta chain was sequenced within a study of T-cell reconstitution after alpha-beta-depleted transplantation in children. Findings and caveats of the study: At around two months after transplant, the alpha-beta T cells were reportedly derived from several hundred expanded clones that came from non-depleted graft cells.

CDR3 length: 14 residues. V dropped 0 bases and J dropped 4 bases, with 13 bases sitting between them. The germline CDR1 and CDR2 sequences are DFQATT and SNEGSKA (reference sequence). Preparation of the TCRbeta library was carried out with unique molecular identifiers. Each CDR3 protein is one row after TCRdb ran MiXCR on the PCR reads. The profile shows roughly 350,000 distinct CDR3 sequences, roughly 17% of them singletons. This clonotype has at least ten counts. What it binds is not known. The chain couples TRBV20-1 to TRBJ2-7; D may be TRBD2 (5 bases). The TCR originated in a male patient aged 2 to 10 who had a stem cell transplant for acute lymphoblastic leukemia, so the T cells may come from the graft donor. Sequencing was performed on PBMCs, mostly from graft donor cells, taken 360 days after TCRalphabeta/CD19-depleted stem cell transplant. The CDR3 region is CSARDTGSGYEQYF. The CDR3 DNA sequence: TGCAGTGCTAGAGACACTGGGAGTGGGTACGAGCAGTACTTC.